This T cell receptor (beta chain) was recorded in a study of blood T cell repertoires in COVID-19. Study-level information: Some COVID-19 samples were acute and others convalescent; all came from the United States, Italy and Spain. Nucleic acid was either cDNA or gDNA, and it came from T cells, B-cell-depleted T cells, or PBMCs.

This CDR3 has 12 residues. The V end was cut by 3 bases, the J end by 13 bases, with 15 bases between. Germline lookup yields CDR1 SNHLY and CDR2 FYNNEI. The authors' processing: Estimation of nucleated cell counts was performed using reference gene primer amplification. The assay was immunoSEQ multiplex PCR, and TCRdb's table has in-frame clones only and misses some. That table supplies the V and J calls and clone size; D and trimming were determined from the DNA. The sample consists of about 80,000 clones, approximately 76% of them appearing once. The TCR comes from a man aged 65 to 85 with active or convalescent COVID-19. This rearrangement joins TRBV2 to TRBJ2-5; D unresolved. The sample was peripheral blood. CDR3 coding DNA: TGTGCCAGCAGTGAGATCTGGGCTGTTACGTACTTC. Protein product: CASSEIWAVTYF.